One sample yielded the 18 T cell receptor beta chains listed below, sequenced in a study of cytomegalovirus exposure and HLA in healthy donors. The PCR used 60 Vbeta and 13 Jbeta primers. Only in-frame clones appear in the TCRdb table, and some are missing; sequencing was by immunoSEQ multiplex PCR. Counted here are 95,000 to 100,000 clones, under 85% occurring once; the ten biggest clones make up 1.5% to 2.5%. Material for sequencing was PBMCs. The receptor set was obtained from a man in his forties in good health and CMV-seronegative.

The chain joins TRBV15 to TRBJ2-7; D possibly corresponds to TRBD1 (5 bases). Germline values: CDR1 LNHNV, CDR2 YYDKDF (reference sequence). The CDR3 runs to 14 residues. The V end was cut by 5 bases, the J end by 1 base, with 12 bases between. CDR3 sequence reads: CATSGHLGSYEQYF. Written as DNA, the CDR3 is TGTGCCACCAGCGGACACCTTGGGTCCTACGAGCAGTACTTC. Complete variable domain (other parts from reference TRBV15 and TRBJ2-7): DAMVIQNPRYQVTQFGKPVTLSCSQTLNHNVMYWYQQKSSQAPKLLFHYYDKDFNNEADTPDNFQSRRPNTSFCFLDIRSPGLGDTAMYLCATSGHLGSYEQYFGPGTRLTVT.

V is TRBV4-1 and J is TRBJ2-4, with D perhaps TRBD2 (5 bases). Trimming shortened V by 5 bases and J by 2 bases, and 10 bases separated the two germline ends. Per germline, CDR1 MGHRA and CDR2 YSYEKL. The CDR3 is made up of 14 amino acids. This CDR3 reads CASSEGFSKNIQYF. CDR3 DNA sequence: TGCGCCAGCAGCGAGGGTTTTTCCAAAAACATTCAGTACTTC.

The chain employs TRBV7-9 and TRBJ2-7; 7 bases fit TRBD2. Germline V lookup: CDR1 SEHNR, CDR2 FQNEAQ (reference sequence). The CDR3 is made up of 14 amino acids. The V and J ends lost 5 bases and 2 bases, in that order; junction bases with no gene match: 6. The chain's CDR3 is CASSHPGLTYEQYF. The CDR3 region has the DNA TGTGCCAGCAGCCACCCGGGACTAACCTACGAGCAGTACTTC.

The V call is TRBV6-5, the J call TRBJ1-2; possible D gene TRBD1, 5 bases. Germline V CDR1 and CDR2: MNHEY, SVGAGI. The CDR3 extends over 14 amino acids. With 2 bases removed from V and 1 base from J, the gap between germline ends came to 8 bases. CDR3 loop: CASSYGGVNYGYTF. The CDR3 DNA sequence: TGTGCCAGCAGTTACGGGGGGGTTAACTATGGCTACACCTTC.

The chain uses TRBV5-4 and TRBJ2-3; 8 bases fit TRBD1. There are 17 residues in the CDR3. Trimming took 1 base from V and 4 from J; bases not matched to a gene: 11. CDR1 and CDR2 from the germline V gene are SGHNT and YYREEE (reference sequence). The CDR3 DNA sequence: TGTGCCAGCAGCTTGTTGGACAGGGCTCCCCCTGCAGATACGCAGTATTTT. This gives the protein CASSLLDRAPPADTQYF.

The V and J genes are TRBV30 and TRBJ2-7; TRBD2 is a possible D gene (5 bases). Germline V CDR1 and CDR2: GTSNPN, SVGIG (reference sequence). Trimming stripped 0 bases from V and 10 bases from J, with 16 bases between. The CDR3 contains 13 residues. Here the CDR3 reads CAWSVSSLRRQYF. The DNA for the CDR3 is TGTGCCTGGAGTGTATCTAGCCTCAGACGCCAGTACTTC. The whole variable domain, filled in from reference TRBV30 and TRBJ2-7, reads SQTIHQWPATLVQPVGSPLSLECTVEGTSNPNLYWYRQAAGRGLQLLFYSVGIGQISSEVPQNLSASRPQDRQFILSSKKLLLSDSGFYLCAWSVSSLRRQYFGPGTRLTVT.

The rearrangement links TRBV7-2 to TRBJ2-1; D is uncertain. The ends were cut back, 5 bases at V and 0 bases at J, with 8 bases in the middle. Germline values: CDR1 SGHTA, CDR2 FQGNSA. The CDR3 spans 14 residues. The CDR3 region has the DNA TGTGCCAGCAGCCCGCGGAGCTCCTACAATGAGCAGTTCTTC. Translation: CASSPRSSYNEQFF. The full variable domain, rest sourced from reference TRBV7-2 and TRBJ2-1, is GAGVSQSPSNKVTEKGKDVELRCDPISGHTALYWYRQSLGQGLEFLIYFQGNSAPDKSGLPSDRFSAERTGGSVSTLTIQRTQQEDSAVYLCASSPRSSYNEQFFGPGTRLTVL.

DNA for the CDR3: TGTGCCAGCAGCGTAGCAAGGCGGGGGGGCCCCACCGGGGAGCTGTTTTTT. Residues: CASSVARRGGPTGELFF. V and J are TRBV9 and TRBJ2-2; 9 nucleotides line up with TRBD2. The length of the CDR3 is 17 residues. After removal of 0 bases from V and 4 bases from J, the junction contained 7 bases not matched to a gene. Per germline, CDR1 SGDLS and CDR2 YYNGEE.

The sample holds one count of this clone. The chain has TRBV9 and TRBJ1-5, with D tentatively TRBD1 (5 bases). The CDR3 is 15 residues long. Germline loops: CDR1 SGDLS, CDR2 YYNGEE. Trimming pared 0 bases from V and 0 bases from J, leaving 7 bases between. CDR3 sequence: CASSVEGLSNQPQHF. The CDR3 bases are TGTGCCAGCAGCGTAGAGGGGCTTAGCAATCAGCCCCAGCATTTT.

The rearrangement links TRBV28 to TRBJ1-2; no reliable D call. Trimming removed 5 bases from V and 8 bases from J, with 9 bases in between. The CDR3 covers 11 residues. Germline CDR1 MDHEN, CDR2 SYDVKM. In nucleotides, the CDR3 is TGTGCCAGCAGTACTGCGAAGGGCTACACCTTC. The encoded protein is CASSTAKGYTF.

V and J are TRBV18 and TRBJ1-2, with a tentative D call TRBD1 (6 bases). CDR1 is KGHSH and CDR2 is LQKENI in the germline V gene. V lost 4 bases and J 6 bases, leaving 18 bases between the germline ends. This CDR3 contains 15 residues. Written as DNA, the CDR3 is TGTGCCAGCTCACGCCTACAGGGAGACGGGGATGGCTACACCTTC. It encodes CASSRLQGDGDGYTF.

The chain combines TRBV7-3 with TRBJ2-3; TRBD1 might be the D (5 bases). CDR1 and CDR2 from the germline V gene are SGHTA and FQGTGA. V lost 5 bases to trimming and J lost 4 bases, with 13 bases between them. The CDR3 has 14 residues. The CDR3 nucleotides read TGTGCCAGCAGCCCCCAGGGTCGTGCAGATACGCAGTATTTT. Translating it yields CASSPQGRADTQYF.

The gene calls are TRBV11-1 and TRBJ1-2; D ambiguous. Trimming pared 6 bases from V and 3 bases from J, leaving 17 bases between. This CDR3 comprises 15 residues. The germline V gene has CDR1 SGHAT and CDR2 FQDESV (reference sequence). The CDR3 coding sequence is TGTGCCAGCAGTCGACGGCCGGGGAAACACTATGGCTACACCTTC. Its protein is CASSRRPGKHYGYTF. Full variable domain (remainder filled in from reference TRBV11-1 and TRBJ1-2): EAEVAQSPRYKITEKSQAVAFWCDPISGHATLYWYRQILGQGPELLVQFQDESVVDDSQLPKDRFSAERLKGVDSTLKIQPAELGDSAMYLCASSRRPGKHYGYTFGSGTRLTVV.

This chain connects TRBV11-2 to TRBJ1-4; D may be TRBD1 (6 bases). Germline values: CDR1 SGHAT, CDR2 FQNNGV. The V gene lost 5 bases and the J gene lost 0 bases, with 22 bases spanning the gap. The CDR3 has 19 residues. CDR3 protein: CASSLLTDREPATNEKLFF. The CDR3 nucleotides are TGTGCCAGCAGCCTACTAACGGACAGAGAACCTGCAACTAATGAAAAACTGTTTTTT.

The gene calls are TRBV28 and TRBJ1-1; perhaps TRBD1 as D (5 bases). V lost 10 bases, J lost 8 bases, and 23 bases lay in between. The CDR3 covers 14 residues. Looked up from germline, CDR1 is MDHEN and CDR2 is SYDVKM. This CDR3 is CATYPGGAGREAFF. DNA for the CDR3: TGTGCCACTTACCCCGGGGGTGCAGGGCGGGAAGCTTTCTTT.

This clone was detected only a few times. This chain connects TRBV6-1 to TRBJ2-3; D might be TRBD1 (5 bases). V lost 0 bases, J lost 2 bases, and 15 bases lay in between. This CDR3 is 17 amino acids long. Germline-derived CDR1 and CDR2 are MNHNS and SASEGT. In nucleotides, the CDR3 is TGTGCCAGCAGTGAAGCGCCAACAGGTACTCTCACAGATACGCAGTATTTT. It encodes CASSEAPTGTLTDTQYF.

The rearrangement joins TRBV30 to TRBJ1-1; D is unclear. This CDR3 has 11 amino acids. The V end was cut by 2 bases, the J end by 3 bases, with 4 bases between. CDR1 is GTSNPN and CDR2 is SVGIG in the germline V gene (reference sequence). CDR3 sequence (DNA): TGTGCCTGGAGTTCATACACTGAAGCTTTCTTT. Protein: CAWSSYTEAFF.

Here the CDR3 reads CSAAEYTEAFF. The CDR3, as DNA: TGCAGTGCCGCGGAGTACACTGAAGCTTTCTTT. This chain links TRBV20-1 with TRBJ1-1; no firm D call. The V gene's germline CDR1 is DFQATT and CDR2 SNEGSKA (reference sequence). There are 11 residues in the CDR3. The V end was cut by 6 bases, the J end by 3 bases, with 8 bases between.